A selection of T cell receptor beta chains follows, all from one sample in a study of T cell responses to AZD1222 COVID-19 vaccine. TCRdb keeps only in-frame clones here, not all; method: immunoSEQ multiplex PCR. This sample has 120,000 to 150,000 clones, with 85% to 95% found just once. This specimen was peripheral blood, taken on day 0 of MenACWY control vaccination. The receptors were sampled from an adult in good health. The CDR3 runs from the conserved cysteine through the conserved F or W. Fields, in order: J gene, D gene, clone size, V gene, CDR3 DNA, CDR3 protein. D genes are given only for firm matches. The size field is filled for only some rows; it gives once, few, many or a size class.

TRBJ2-2,TRBD1,.,TRBV30,TGTGCCTGGAAGGGACAGTACACCGGGGAGCTGTTTTTT,CAWKGQYTGELFF
TRBJ2-1,TRBD1,.,TRBV28,TGTGCCAGCAGCCCCGGGACAGGGGTGAACAATGAGCAGTTCTTC,CASSPGTGVNNEQFF
TRBJ1-6,.,.,TRBV12-3/TRBV12-4,TGTGCCAGCAGTCCCCGGGAGAATTCACCCCTCCACTTT,CASSPRENSPLHF
TRBJ2-3,.,.,TRBV11-2,TGTGCCAGCAGCTTAGAGACGACTGCCACAGATACGCAGTATTTT,CASSLETTATDTQYF
TRBJ2-5,.,.,TRBV18,TGTGCCAGCTCACCGCCCCAAGAGACCCAGTACTTC,CASSPPQETQYF
TRBJ1-6,.,.,TRBV15,TGTGCCACCAGCACCGGCCTCAATAATTCACCCCTCCACTTT,CATSTGLNNSPLHF
TRBJ1-4,.,.,TRBV6-1,TGTGCCAGCAGGGAAGATAGGGCAACTAATGAAAAACTGTTTTTT,CASREDRATNEKLFF
TRBJ2-5,TRBD2,.,TRBV30,TGTGCTCGGACTAGCGGGAGCGGGGAGACCCAGTACTTC,CARTSGSGETQYF
TRBJ1-2,.,once,TRBV20-1,TGCAGTGCCGGTGCAGGAGGGGGCTACACCTTC,CSAGAGGGYTF
TRBJ2-4,.,.,TRBV10-3,TGTGCCATCGGACAGCAAAACATTCAGTACTTC,CAIGQQNIQYF
TRBJ2-7,TRBD2,.,TRBV10-3,TGTGCCATCAGTGGGGGGCCCGGGACTAGCGGCCTTAATTCCTACGAGCAGTACTTC,CAISGGPGTSGLNSYEQYF
TRBJ1-2,TRBD1,few,TRBV19,TGTGCCAGTAGCCTGACAGGGAGTTTCGTATGGGGTGGCTACACCTTC,CASSLTGSFVWGGYTF
TRBJ1-2,TRBD1,.,TRBV9,TGTGCCAGCAGCCTATCGGGACAGACTAACTATGGCTACACCTTC,CASSLSGQTNYGYTF
TRBJ1-6,.,.,TRBV19,TGTGCCAGTAGTACCCCTCGGGGGGCGGGAGCCCTCCACTTT,CASSTPRGAGALHF
TRBJ2-6,.,.,TRBV2,TGTGCCAGCAGTGAAGCGCCAGGGGGACTCTCTGGGGCCAACGTCCTGACTTTC,CASSEAPGGLSGANVLTF
TRBJ2-3,.,.,TRBV5-5,TGTGCCAGCAGCTTGGGACCACCCCCAGATACGCAGTATTTT,CASSLGPPPDTQYF
TRBJ1-5,.,.,TRBV2,TGTGCCAGCAGGGGGGAGGGCAATCAGCCCCAGCATTTT,CASRGEGNQPQHF
TRBJ2-2,.,.,TRBV2,TGTGCCAGCAGTGGTCGGGGGGCTGTCGGGGAGCTGTTTTTT,CASSGRGAVGELFF
TRBJ1-2,.,.,TRBV6-2/TRBV6-3,TGTGCCAGCAGTTACTCGCGGAGAGGCTACACCTTC,CASSYSRRGYTF
TRBJ1-1,.,once,TRBV15,TGTGCCACCAGCAGACGAGGAGAAGAGAACACTGAAGCTTTCTTT,CATSRRGEENTEAFF
TRBJ2-7,.,.,TRBV6-5,TGTGCCAGCAGTCCTAGGGACACAAGGAAGCAGTACTTC,CASSPRDTRKQYF
TRBJ1-2,.,.,TRBV20-1,TGCAGTGCTAGTACTCCTAACTATGGCTACACCTTC,CSASTPNYGYTF
TRBJ2-2,TRBD2,.,TRBV27,TGTGCCAGCAGTCCGGGACTAGTGGCCGGGGAGCTGTTTTTT,CASSPGLVAGELFF
TRBJ1-3,.,once,TRBV9,TGTGCCAGCAGCCCCCGGACCGGCGACACCATATATTTT,CASSPRTGDTIYF
TRBJ2-7,TRBD1,.,TRBV9,TGTGCCAGCAGCCCCTCGGGGACAGGGTTATACGAGCAGTACTTC,CASSPSGTGLYEQYF
TRBJ1-5,.,.,TRBV19,TGTGCCAGTACCCTCAACAGGGCTAGCAATCAGCCCCAGCATTTT,CASTLNRASNQPQHF
TRBJ1-4,.,.,TRBV11-2,TGTGCCAGCAGCTCACAGGGTAATGAAAAACTGTTTTTT,CASSSQGNEKLFF
TRBJ1-1,.,.,TRBV7-6,TGTGCCAGCAGCTTGGACATGAACACTGAAGCTTTCTTT,CASSLDMNTEAFF